This TCR beta chain stems from a study of Graves' ophthalmopathy and Graves' hyperthyroidism listed by TCRdb under 2018. In terms of the full investigation: Hyperthyroidism was considered stable if no progression to ophthalmopathy occurred within 18 months of follow-up. A discovery set of 95 to 100 patients (more than 40 ophthalmopathy, some 58 stable hyperthyroidism) was enrolled to explore V-J signatures distinguishing ophthalmopathy from hyperthyroidism. The independent validation cohort included about 20 hyperthyroidism patients plus 17 patients who later progressed from hyperthyroidism to ophthalmopathy. T-cell repertoires of thyroid tissue and blood were compared in more than 5 hyperthyroidism patients. Following sampling, methimazole starting at 30 mg daily was administered to hyperthyroidism patients, and high-dose intravenous methylprednisolone was administered to ophthalmopathy patients. In total, around 130 blood samples were TCR-sequenced: around 42 ophthalmopathy, around 75 hyperthyroidism and about 17 hyperthyroidism-to-ophthalmopathy patients. The study used signatures of the TCR beta repertoire to tell Graves' ophthalmopathy apart from Graves' hyperthyroidism and to predict which patients would progress to ophthalmopathy. Study-wide findings and limitations: In validation, the model predicted ophthalmopathy progression with 55% to 71% sensitivity and approximately 78% specificity; some 13 predicted patients were CT-confirmed with GO in a median of approximately six months. Sample size was not statistically predetermined, and group allocation was not concealed from the investigators. In cross-validation, the 13-signature model distinguished ophthalmopathy from stable hyperthyroidism with around 86% sensitivity and roughly 81% specificity, while in the test set the corresponding values were roughly 80% and 75%. Most expanded thyroid clonotypes with frequency above 0.001 were also detected in blood, suggesting blood repertoires may reflect the thyroid immune response.

TCR beta CDR3 regions were amplified from RNA transcripts for repertoire sequencing. HTBI primers and the Qiagen OneStep RT-PCR kit were used in a first-round RT-PCR, which was followed by a second-round multiplex PCR, size selection and purification. The libraries underwent paired-end sequencing with 100 bp reads on an Illumina HiSeq2000. From the authors' description of their analysis: SOAPnuke was used to process the reads, removing any read that contained adapters or uncalled bases, had a mean Phred below 15, or lacked an exact match to the constant primer or identifier. COPE v1.2.5 was used to merge the high-quality paired reads. Each unique nucleotide sequence was treated as a clonotype, and MiTCR v1.1 was used to align the clonotypes to the IMGT TRB V, D and J references. Only V-J combinations with frequency above 0.0001 were analysed, covering approximately 99% of repertoires. For each V-J combination, a TCR clonal expansion and chaos score was defined as the ratio of F50 clonal expansion to chaos observed in the TCRdist matrix. Welch's t-statistics and random forest were used to reduce the features to approximately 13 V-J combinations, which were then used as input to a naive Bayes classifier. The similarity between thyroid and blood repertoires was quantified using the Morisita-Horn index. The public reads were reanalyzed by TCRdb: fastp trimming at Q25, MiXCR alignment, in-frame beta chains only. For every CDR3 protein sequence, its rows merge into one entry that carries the most common genes and DNA. TCRdb, not the original authors, processed these V and J calls. Recorded for this sample are over a million distinct CDR3 sequences; approximately 35% of them occurred a single time. The top ten clones comprise roughly 10% of the sample.

On this clonotype itself: Its antigen target is currently unknown. Per-nucleotide qualities are absent, and no much larger clonotype sits a single base away.

Hyperthyroidism patients were newly diagnosed, were aged 18 to 65 years, and had a disease duration under 2 months. Patients with other autoimmune diseases, uncontrolled infections, pregnancy or lactation were excluded from the study. Clinical symptoms, serum thyroxine, TRAb, thyroid ultrasound and orbital computed tomography were used for diagnosis. Total RNA was extracted using Trizol reagent, and RNA quality was checked on an Agilent 2100 Bioanalyzer. CDR1 DFQATT and CDR2 SNEGSKA were looked up in the germline V gene (reference sequence). Spanning cysteine to phenylalanine, the CDR3 consists of 16 amino acids. Only the CDR3 DNA stays, 48 bases, in frame from base 1. V loses 0 bases at its end and J loses 6 bases; junction bases beyond the gene matches: 9.

The sequence is built from TRBV20-1 and TRBJ2-7; a stretch of 12 junction bases matches TRBD1. The sequence was collected from an adult man with Graves' hyperthyroidism. Material: peripheral blood or thyroid tissue (not recorded which). The CDR3 has the sequence CSARDPGTGGWGEQYF. The DNA reads as follows: TGCAGTGCTAGAGATCCTGGGACAGGGGGCTGGGGCGAGCAGTACTTC.